The source of this T cell receptor beta chain is a study of T cells expressing NK-cell markers. Study context: Of eight sequenced donors, seven were HCMV-seropositive and one HCMV-seronegative.

Study-level results: A few of the donors also had these clonotypes leading their CD3+CD56-NKG2C+ fraction.

The CDR3 contains 15 residues. CDR1 SGHTA and CDR2 FQGTGA come from the germline V gene. Scientists made TCR beta cDNA using 5'RACE template switching with UMIs. TCRdb re-called the 5' RACE reads; one entry per CDR3 protein, DNA not given. This table lists approximately 150,000 distinct CDR3 sequences. Regarding this clonotype: Antigen: not known.

The sequence derives from a woman aged 18-69 years in good health. V usage is TRBV7-3 and J usage is TRBJ1-2; TCRdb's D gene call, TRBD1, goes unchecked for lack of DNA. Sequenced material: blood T cells: a sorted CD56 or NKG2C T cell subset, CD4+ or CD8+ T cells, or bulk PBMC T cells (not recorded which). The CDR3 spells CASSSTGTENYGYTF.